This T cell receptor (beta chain) was obtained from a study of beta chain features in type 1 diabetes. Broader study findings: Patients' naive, central memory and Treg TCRB repertoires seemed closer to one another than those of healthy donors. Insertions at VDJ junctions were less frequent in type 1 diabetes patients. These patients also deleted more nucleotides at the same junctions. For Type 1 diabetes patients, all four CD4+ subsets carried TCRB CDR3s that were moderately but significantly shorter. PCR might favor shorter templates, equally in patients and controls.

All sorted populations exceeded 95% purity. This CDR3 spans 14 amino acids. Germline V gene data show CDR1 as MNHEY and CDR2 as SVGAGI. Trimming removed 8 bases from V and 3 bases from J; junction bases left unmatched: 8. This clone was counted only a few times. The target antigen is unknown. The authors reverse transcribed all of the isolated RNA, so sequencing captured expressed TCRB transcripts. The table came from immunoSEQ multiplex PCR; TCRdb's copy has only in-frame clones and leaves some out. The repertoire includes approximately 360,000 clones, roughly 12% of them detected once, and 0.0085% to 0.012% sits in the top ten.

The rearrangement links TRBV6-5 to TRBJ2-3; TRBD1 aligns across 7 bases. This receptor was identified in a woman younger than 30 with type 1 diabetes. The source material was naive CD4+ T cells from blood. Here the CDR3 DNA reads TGTGCCAGCCGGGACAGCTTAGGGACAGATACGCAGTATTTT. It codes for CASRDSLGTDTQYF.